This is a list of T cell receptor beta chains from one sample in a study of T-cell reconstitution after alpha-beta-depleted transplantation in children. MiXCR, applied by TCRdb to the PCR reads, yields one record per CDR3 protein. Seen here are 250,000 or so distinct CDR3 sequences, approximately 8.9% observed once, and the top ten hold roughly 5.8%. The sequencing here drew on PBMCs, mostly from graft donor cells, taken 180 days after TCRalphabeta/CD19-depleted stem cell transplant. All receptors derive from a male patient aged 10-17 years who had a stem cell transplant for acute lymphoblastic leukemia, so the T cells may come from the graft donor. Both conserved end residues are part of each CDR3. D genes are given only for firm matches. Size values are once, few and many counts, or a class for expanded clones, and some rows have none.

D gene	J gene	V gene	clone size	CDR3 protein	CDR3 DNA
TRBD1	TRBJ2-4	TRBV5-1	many	CASSIGQGYIQYF	TGCGCCAGCAGCATTGGACAGGGGTACATTCAGTACTTC
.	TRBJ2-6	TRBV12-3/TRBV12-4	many	CASSLDPWTAGANVLTF	TGTGCCAGCAGTTTAGACCCTTGGACAGCCGGGGCCAACGTCCTGACTTTC
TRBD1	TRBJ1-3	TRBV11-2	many	CASSSRQGGNTIYF	TGTGCCAGCAGCTCCCGACAGGGAGGAAACACCATATATTTT
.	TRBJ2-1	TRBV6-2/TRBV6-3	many	CASSRDTLSYNEQFF	TGTGCCAGCAGTAGGGACACATTATCCTACAATGAGCAGTTCTTC
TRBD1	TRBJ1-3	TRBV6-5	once	CASSSGGKSSGNTIYF	TGTGCCAGCAGTTCAGGGGGCAAGAGCTCTGGAAACACCATATATTTT
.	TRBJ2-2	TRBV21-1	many	CASSNHRYTGELFF	TGTGCCAGCAGCAACCACAGATACACCGGGGAGCTGTTTTTT
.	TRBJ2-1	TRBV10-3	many	CAISEGLGGTPNEQFF	TGTGCCATCAGTGAGGGCCTGGGCGGGACACCGAATGAGCAGTTCTTC
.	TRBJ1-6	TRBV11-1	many	CASSLTHGYNSPLHF	TGTGCCAGCAGCTTAACCCATGGGTATAATTCACCCCTCCACTTT
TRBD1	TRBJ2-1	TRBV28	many	CASSPLTGGWNEQFF	TGTGCCAGCAGTCCTCTGACAGGGGGATGGAATGAGCAGTTCTTC
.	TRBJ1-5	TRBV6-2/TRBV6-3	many	CASSPSDRRQPQPQHF	TGTGCCAGCAGTCCGAGTGACAGAAGGCAGCCCCAGCCCCAGCATTTT
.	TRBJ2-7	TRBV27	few	CASSPTGYDPYEQYF	TGTGCCAGCAGTCCTACAGGGTACGACCCCTACGAGCAGTACTTC
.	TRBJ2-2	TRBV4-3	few	CASSPQSPSNTGELFF	TGCGCCAGCAGCCCCCAGAGTCCGTCCAACACCGGGGAGCTGTTTTTT
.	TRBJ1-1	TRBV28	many	CASSLLGMPEAFF	TGTGCCAGCAGTTTATTGGGGATGCCTGAAGCTTTCTTT
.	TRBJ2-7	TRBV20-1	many	CSARDQGYEQYF	TGCAGTGCTAGAGACCAGGGCTACGAGCAGTACTTC
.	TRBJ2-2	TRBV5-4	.	CASSLIPGLGTGELFF	TGTGCCAGCAGCTTGATCCCGGGATTGGGCACCGGGGAGCTGTTTTTT
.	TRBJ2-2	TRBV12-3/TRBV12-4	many	CASSFSRRTPSGELFF	TGTGCCAGCAGTTTTAGTAGGCGGACTCCATCCGGGGAGCTGTTTTTT
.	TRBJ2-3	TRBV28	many	CASSFRASTDTQYF	TGTGCCAGCAGTTTTAGGGCGAGCACAGATACGCAGTATTTT